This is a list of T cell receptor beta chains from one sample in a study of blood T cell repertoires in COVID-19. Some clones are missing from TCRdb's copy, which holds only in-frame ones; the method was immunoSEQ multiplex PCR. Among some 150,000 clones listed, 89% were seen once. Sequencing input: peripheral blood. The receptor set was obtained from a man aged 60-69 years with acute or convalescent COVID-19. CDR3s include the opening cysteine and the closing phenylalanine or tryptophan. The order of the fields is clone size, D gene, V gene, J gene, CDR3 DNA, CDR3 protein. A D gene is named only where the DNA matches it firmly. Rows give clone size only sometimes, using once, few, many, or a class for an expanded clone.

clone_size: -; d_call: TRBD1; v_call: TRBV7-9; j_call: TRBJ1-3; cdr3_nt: TGTGCCAGCAGCCGTAGACAGGGGGCGAGTGGAAACACCATATATTTT; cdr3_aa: CASSRRQGASGNTIYF
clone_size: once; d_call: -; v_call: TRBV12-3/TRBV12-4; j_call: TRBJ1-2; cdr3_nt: TGTGCCAGCAGTTTACCTACAGGGTACGACTACACCTTC; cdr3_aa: CASSLPTGYDYTF
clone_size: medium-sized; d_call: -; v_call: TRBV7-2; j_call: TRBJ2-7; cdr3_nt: TGTGCCAGCAGCTCTCCTGAGAAAGCTATCGAGCAGTACTTC; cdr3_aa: CASSSPEKAIEQYF
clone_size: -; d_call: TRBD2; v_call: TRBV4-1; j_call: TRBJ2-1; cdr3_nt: TGCGCCAGCAGCCAGGGGACTAGTGGGGGCGATGAGCAGTTCTTC; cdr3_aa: CASSQGTSGGDEQFF
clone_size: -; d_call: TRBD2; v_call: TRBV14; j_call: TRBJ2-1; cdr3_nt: TGTGCCAGCAGCCAAGATAGACTAGCGGGGGGAACTAGGGGTGAGCAGTTCTTC; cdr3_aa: CASSQDRLAGGTRGEQFF
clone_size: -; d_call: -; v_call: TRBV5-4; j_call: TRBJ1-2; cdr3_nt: TGTGCCAGCAGCCTGGCCCTAGGAGTTAGCTATGGCTACACCTTC; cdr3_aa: CASSLALGVSYGYTF
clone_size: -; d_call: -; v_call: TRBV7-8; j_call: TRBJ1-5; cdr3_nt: TGTGCCAGCAGCTTAGCGCTCGGTACCAGCAATCAGCCCCAGCATTTT; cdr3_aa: CASSLALGTSNQPQHF
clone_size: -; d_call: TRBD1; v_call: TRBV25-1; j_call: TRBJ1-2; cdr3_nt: TGTGCCAGCAGACAGGGGTTTGGCTACACCTTC; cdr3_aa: CASRQGFGYTF
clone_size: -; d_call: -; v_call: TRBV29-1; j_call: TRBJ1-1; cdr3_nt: TGCAGCGTGGAAATCGGAGTGAACACTGAAGCTTTCTTT; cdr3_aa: CSVEIGVNTEAFF
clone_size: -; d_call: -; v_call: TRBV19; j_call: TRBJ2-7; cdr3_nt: TGTGCCAGGCCAGGGGAAGAGCAGTACTTC; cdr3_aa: CARPGEEQYF
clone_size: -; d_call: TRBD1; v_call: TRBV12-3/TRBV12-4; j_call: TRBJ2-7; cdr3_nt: TGTGCCAGCAGTCCCGGGACAGCTTACGAGCAGTACTTC; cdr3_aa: CASSPGTAYEQYF
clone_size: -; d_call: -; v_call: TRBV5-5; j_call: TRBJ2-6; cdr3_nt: TGTGCCAGCGGACCGTTAGTTGAGACTACTGGGGCCAACGTCCTGACTTTC; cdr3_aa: CASGPLVETTGANVLTF
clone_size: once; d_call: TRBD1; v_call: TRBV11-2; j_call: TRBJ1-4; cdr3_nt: TGTGCCAGCAGCCGGGACAGGCTCCGAGAAAAACTGTTTTTT; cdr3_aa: CASSRDRLREKLFF
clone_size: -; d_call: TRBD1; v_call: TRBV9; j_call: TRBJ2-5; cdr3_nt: TGTGCCAGCTCCCCGGGGACAGTGGGGGAGACCCAGTACTTC; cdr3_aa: CASSPGTVGETQYF
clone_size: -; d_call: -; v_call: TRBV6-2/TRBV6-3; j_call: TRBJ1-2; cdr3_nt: TGTGCCAGCAGTTACGGGGTATGGACAGACATCTATGGCTACACCTTC; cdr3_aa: CASSYGVWTDIYGYTF
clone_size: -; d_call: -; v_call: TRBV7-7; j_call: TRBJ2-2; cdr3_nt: TGTGCTAGCAGCCAGGGTACCGGGGAGCTGTTTTTT; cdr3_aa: CASSQGTGELFF
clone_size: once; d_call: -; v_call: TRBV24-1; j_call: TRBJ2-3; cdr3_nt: TGTGCCACCAGTGATTTGGCGGGGCCCAACACAGATACGCAGTATTTT; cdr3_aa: CATSDLAGPNTDTQYF
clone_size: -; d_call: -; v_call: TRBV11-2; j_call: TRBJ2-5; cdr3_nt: TGTGCCAGCGGCAGGGGGGAAGAGACCCAGTACTTC; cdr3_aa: CASGRGEETQYF
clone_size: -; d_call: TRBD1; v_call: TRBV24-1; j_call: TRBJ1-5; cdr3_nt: TGTGCCACCGGGAAGGGACAGGGCAATCAGCCCCAGCATTTT; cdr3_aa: CATGKGQGNQPQHF
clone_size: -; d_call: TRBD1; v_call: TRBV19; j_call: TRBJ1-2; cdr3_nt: TGTGCCACCTCTAAGGGGGGCAGGGGGCCCTATGGCTACACCTTC; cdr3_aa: CATSKGGRGPYGYTF
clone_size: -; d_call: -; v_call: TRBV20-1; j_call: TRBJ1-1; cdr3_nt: TGCAGTGCTAGTCTGGGGAGCACTGAAGCTTTCTTT; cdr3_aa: CSASLGSTEAFF
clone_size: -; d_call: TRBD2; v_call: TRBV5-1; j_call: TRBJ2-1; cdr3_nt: TGCGCCAGCAGCTCAGCGGGGGGGCCCCATGAGCAGTTCTTC; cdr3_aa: CASSSAGGPHEQFF
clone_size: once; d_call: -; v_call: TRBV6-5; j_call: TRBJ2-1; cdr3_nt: TGTGCCAGCAGCAGGAACAATGAGCAGTTCTTC; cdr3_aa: CASSRNNEQFF
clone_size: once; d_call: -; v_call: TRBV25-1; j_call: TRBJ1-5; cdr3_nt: TGTGCCAGCAGTCTCGGGAGATCCCAGCCCCAGCATTTT; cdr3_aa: CASSLGRSQPQHF
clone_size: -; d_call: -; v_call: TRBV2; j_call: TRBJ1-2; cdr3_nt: TGTGCCAGCAGTGTCATTAAAGCCTATGGCTACACCTTC; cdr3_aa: CASSVIKAYGYTF
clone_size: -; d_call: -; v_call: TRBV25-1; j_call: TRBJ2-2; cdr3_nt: TGTGCCAGCAGTAACGACGGAGACACCGGGGAGCTGTTTTTT; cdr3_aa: CASSNDGDTGELFF
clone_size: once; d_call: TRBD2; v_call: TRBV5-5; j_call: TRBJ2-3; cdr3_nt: TGTGCCAGCAGCTTGGAGCCTAGCGGAGCAACAGATACGCAGTATTTT; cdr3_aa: CASSLEPSGATDTQYF
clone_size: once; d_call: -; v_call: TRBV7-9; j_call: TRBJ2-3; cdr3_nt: TGTGCCAGCAGCTTAGGCAAGCGAAAGGAGGGAGATACGCAGTATTTT; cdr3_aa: CASSLGKRKEGDTQYF
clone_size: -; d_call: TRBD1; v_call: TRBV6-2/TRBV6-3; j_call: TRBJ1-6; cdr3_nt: TGTGCCAGCAGCCGAGGACAGGTGGTGGGTTCACCCCTCCACTTT; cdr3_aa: CASSRGQVVGSPLHF
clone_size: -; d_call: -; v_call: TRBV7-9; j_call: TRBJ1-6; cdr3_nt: TGTGCCAGCAGCTTATTGGGCGATTCACCCCTCCACTTT; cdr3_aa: CASSLLGDSPLHF
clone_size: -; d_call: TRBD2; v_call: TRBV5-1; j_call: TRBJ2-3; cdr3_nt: TGCGCCAGCAGCTTGGGCCTAGCGGGGGTCACAGATACGCAGTATTTT; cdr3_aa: CASSLGLAGVTDTQYF
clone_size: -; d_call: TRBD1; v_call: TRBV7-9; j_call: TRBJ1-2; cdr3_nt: TGTGCCAGCAGCGGAGGGACAGGCTATGGCTACACCTTC; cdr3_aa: CASSGGTGYGYTF
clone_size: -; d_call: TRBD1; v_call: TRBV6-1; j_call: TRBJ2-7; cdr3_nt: TGTGCCAGCAGTGACTCCGGACAGGCCTACGAGCAGTACTTC; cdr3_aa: CASSDSGQAYEQYF
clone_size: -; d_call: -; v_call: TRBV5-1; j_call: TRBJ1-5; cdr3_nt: TGCGCCAGCAGCTTGGAGGGAGGCAATCAGCCCCAGCATTTT; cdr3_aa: CASSLEGGNQPQHF
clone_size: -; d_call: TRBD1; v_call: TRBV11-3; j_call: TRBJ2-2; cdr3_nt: TGTGCCAGCAGCTCCCGGGACAGTGGCACCGGGGAGCTGTTTTTT; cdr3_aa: CASSSRDSGTGELFF
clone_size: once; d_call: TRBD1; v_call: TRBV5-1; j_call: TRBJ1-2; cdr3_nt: TGCGCCAGCAGCTTTGGAGGGACAGCAAACTATGGCTACACCTTC; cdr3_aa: CASSFGGTANYGYTF
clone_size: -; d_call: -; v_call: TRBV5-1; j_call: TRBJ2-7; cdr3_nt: TGCGCCAGCAGCCCGGTTCTTATGGGCAACATCCCCTACGAGCAGTACTTC; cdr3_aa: CASSPVLMGNIPYEQYF
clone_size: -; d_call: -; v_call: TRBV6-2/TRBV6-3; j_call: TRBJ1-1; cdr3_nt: TGTGCCAGCAGTTCCGACAGGAACACTGAAGCTTTCTTT; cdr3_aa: CASSSDRNTEAFF
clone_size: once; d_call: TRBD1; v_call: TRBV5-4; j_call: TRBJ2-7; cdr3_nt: TGTGCCAGCAGCTTGGGGGACAGCTCCTACGAGCAGTACTTC; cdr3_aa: CASSLGDSSYEQYF
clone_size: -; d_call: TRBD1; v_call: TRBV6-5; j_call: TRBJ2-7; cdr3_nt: TGTGCCAGCAGTAGACAGGGTCGGAACGAGCAGTACTTC; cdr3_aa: CASSRQGRNEQYF
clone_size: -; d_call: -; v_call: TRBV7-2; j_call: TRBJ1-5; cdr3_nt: TGTGCCAGCAGCGCACGAGGTCAGCCCCAGCATTTT; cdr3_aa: CASSARGQPQHF
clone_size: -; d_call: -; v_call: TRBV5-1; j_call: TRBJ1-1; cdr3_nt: TGCGCCAGCAGCCCCACAACCGGGAGCATGAACACTGAAGCTTTCTTT; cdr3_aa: CASSPTTGSMNTEAFF
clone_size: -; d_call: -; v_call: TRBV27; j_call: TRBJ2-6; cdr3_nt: TGTGCCACCGCCGGCCAGGGCTTCTCCGGGGCCAACGTCCTGACTTTC; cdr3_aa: CATAGQGFSGANVLTF
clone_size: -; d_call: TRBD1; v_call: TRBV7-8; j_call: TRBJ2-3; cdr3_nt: TGTGCCAGCAGCTTACCCCGAGCTGAGGGGACAGCTAGCACAGATACGCAGTATTTT; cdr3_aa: CASSLPRAEGTASTDTQYF
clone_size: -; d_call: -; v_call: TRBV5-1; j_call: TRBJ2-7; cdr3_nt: TGCGCCAGCCGAGCGGGCCCAGGAGATCAGTACTTC; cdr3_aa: CASRAGPGDQYF
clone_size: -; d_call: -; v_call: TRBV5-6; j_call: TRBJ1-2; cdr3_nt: TGTGCCAGCAGCTTGGGGAGGGTCCTAGCTAACTATGGCTACACCTTC; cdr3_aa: CASSLGRVLANYGYTF
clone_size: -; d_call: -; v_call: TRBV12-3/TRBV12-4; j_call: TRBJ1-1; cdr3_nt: TGTGCCAGCAGTTTAGTTCCAGGGCTCGGGGCTTTCTTT; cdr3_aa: CASSLVPGLGAFF
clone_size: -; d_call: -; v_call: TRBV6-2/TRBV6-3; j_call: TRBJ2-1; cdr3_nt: TGTGCCAGCAGTTGGGGACATAAGTGGAATGAGCAGTTCTTC; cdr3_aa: CASSWGHKWNEQFF
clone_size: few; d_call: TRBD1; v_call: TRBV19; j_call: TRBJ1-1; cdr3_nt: TGTGCCAGTAGTCCAGGGGGCGCAGGTACTGAAGCTTTCTTT; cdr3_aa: CASSPGGAGTEAFF
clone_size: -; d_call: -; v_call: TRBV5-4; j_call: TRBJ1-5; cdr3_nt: TGTGCCAGCAGTGAGGCAAATCAGCCCCAGCATTTT; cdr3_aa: CASSEANQPQHF
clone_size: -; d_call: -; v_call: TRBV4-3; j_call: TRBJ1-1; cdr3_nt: TGCGCCAGCAGCCAAGATTGGCAGGGGATCACTGAAGCTTTCTTT; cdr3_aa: CASSQDWQGITEAFF